The present entry profiles one T cell receptor (beta chain) with its context. CDR3 length equals 13 residues. The germline V gene encodes CDR1 MDHEN and CDR2 SYDVKM. After removal of 9 bases from V and 1 base from J, the junction contained 4 bases not matched to a gene. Everyone who took part was roughly 18 to 89 years old, and they came from about two dozen US areas. The data derive from a study of blood T cell repertoires in COVID-19. Study at large: Specimens from acute and convalescent COVID-19 originated in the United States, Italy and Spain.

Repertoires were generated with immunoSEQ multiplex PCR, while TCRdb's copy carries only in-frame clones and drops some. This table has approximately 150,000 clones, around 80% appearing once. The TCR sequence derives from a woman in her seventies in a cohort exposed to, infected with or recovered from COVID-19 (not recorded which). The rearrangement links TRBV28 to TRBJ1-1; 8 bases line up with TRBD1. Sequencing was performed on PBMCs or T cells enriched from blood (not recorded which). The chain's CDR3 is CASIGQGNTEAFF. CDR3 sequence (DNA): TGTGCCAGTATCGGACAGGGGAACACTGAAGCTTTCTTT.